This TCR beta chain was retrieved from a study of low-dose radiotherapy and immunotherapy resistance in tumors. Across the study: Aspirin was taken orally by patients at 300 mg daily for four cycles from cycle 1 day 1.

First-strand cDNA relied on TRAV- and TRBV-specific primers spanning alpha and beta chains. The authors amplified TCRs for 20 to 25 PCR cycles with a constant-region primer and a V-primer adapter. Each CDR3 protein gets one entry after TCRdb re-called the reads with MiXCR. Found here are roughly 38,000 distinct CDR3 sequences, roughly 20% of them singletons; the top ten hold 9.2%. V lost 0 bases to trimming and J lost 11 bases, with 21 bases between them. Germline CDR1 reads SGHRS; CDR2 reads YFSETQ. The CDR3 is made up of 16 amino acids. Time point here: after trial treatment. The treatment was: LDRT plus nivolumab, ipilimumab, low-dose cyclophosphamide and aspirin (RACIN trial). To note about this clonotype: A far larger clone is just one base off, so this is likely a read error.

This TCR was sampled from a female donor with ovarian cancer. The chain joins TRBV5-1 to TRBJ2-1; D may be TRBD1 (6 bases). The sample was PBMCs, taken after low-dose radiotherapy plus immunotherapy. The CDR3 bases are TGCGCCAGCAGCTTGGGGATTTGGACAGAGCCTTCCAAGCAGTTCTTC. This sequence encodes CASSLGIWTEPSKQFF.